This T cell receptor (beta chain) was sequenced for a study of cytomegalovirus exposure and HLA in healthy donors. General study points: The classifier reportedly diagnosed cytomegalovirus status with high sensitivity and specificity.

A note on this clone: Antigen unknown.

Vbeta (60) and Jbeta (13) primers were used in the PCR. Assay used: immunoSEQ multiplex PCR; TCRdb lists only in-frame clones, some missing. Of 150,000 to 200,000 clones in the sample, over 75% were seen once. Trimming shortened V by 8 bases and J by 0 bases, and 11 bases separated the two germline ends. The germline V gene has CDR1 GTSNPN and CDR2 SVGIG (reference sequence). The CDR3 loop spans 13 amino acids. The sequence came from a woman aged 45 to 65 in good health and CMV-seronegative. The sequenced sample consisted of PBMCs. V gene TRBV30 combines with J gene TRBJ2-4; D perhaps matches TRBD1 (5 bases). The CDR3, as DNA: TGTGCCGGATCCAGGGAAGCCAAAAACATTCAGTACTTC. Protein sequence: CAGSREAKNIQYF.